These 9 T cell receptor beta chains share one sample of origin, sequenced in a study of OX40 agonist ivuxolimab in advanced cancers. Library generation was performed with the immunoSEQ multiplex PCR assay. TCRdb obtained this table from immuneACCESS and retained in-frame rearrangements with V and J assigned. These tables miss some clones; where compared with another copy, unresolved V genes account for less than half of the shortfall, and the remainder is unexplained. The sample includes roughly 110,000 clones, with 90% observed a single time. The ten most abundant clones make up around 0.47% of the sample. This sample comprised CD4+ or CD8+ T cells sorted from blood, obtained in a trial of the OX40 agonist ivuxolimab. These TCRs come from an adult with an advanced solid tumor such as melanoma, head and neck, liver or kidney cancer.

The chain combines TRBV10-1 with TRBJ2-2; perhaps D is TRBD1 or TRBD2 (6 bases each). This CDR3 contains 14 residues. V dropped 5 bases and J dropped 5 bases, with 12 bases sitting between them. The germline V gene encodes CDR1 WNHNN and CDR2 SYGVQD (reference sequence). Here the CDR3 reads CASSRGDPTGELFF. CDR3 nucleotides: TGCGCCAGCAGTAGGGGGGACCCGACCGGGGAGCTGTTTTTT.

The chain recombines TRBV28 with TRBJ1-5; TRBD1 aligns across 7 bases. The CDR3 covers 14 residues. J gave up 6 bases and V 7 bases, and 9 bases lay outside the gene matches. Germline V gene data show CDR1 as MDHEN and CDR2 as SYDVKM. The CDR3: CASIPDRAGQPQHF. CDR3 coding DNA: TGTGCCAGCATCCCCGACAGGGCCGGTCAGCCCCAGCATTTT.

The chain joins TRBV5-1 to TRBJ2-7; unclear D gene. V shed 0 bases and J shed 7 bases, with 11 bases lying between them. The germline V gene encodes CDR1 SGHRS and CDR2 YFSETQ. The CDR3 has 13 residues. The CDR3 here is CASSLVPGREQYF. For the CDR3, the DNA is TGCGCCAGCAGCTTGGTCCCGGGCAGGGAGCAGTACTTC.

This clone has more than one count but fewer than ten. The CDR3 DNA reads TGTGCCGGCCCGGACAGGGGGCGGGTCCGATCTGGCTACACCTTC. Encoded protein: CAGPDRGRVRSGYTF. This chain connects TRBV19 to TRBJ1-2; 11 positions match TRBD1. V lost 11 bases to trimming and J lost 7 bases; unmatched junction nucleotides: 15. Looked up from germline, CDR1 is LNHDA and CDR2 is SQIVND (reference sequence). The CDR3 length is 15 residues.

The CDR3 protein is CASSQAIEYEQYF. The CDR3 DNA follows: TGTGCCAGCAGCCAAGCGATTGAGTACGAGCAGTACTTC. The chain joins TRBV4-2 to TRBJ2-7; D not resolved. Germline values: CDR1 LGHNA, CDR2 YNFKEQ. The CDR3 length is 13 residues. Trimming shortened V by 1 base and J by 4 bases, and 8 bases separated the two germline ends.

In this sample, this clone turned up a few times. V and J are TRBV2 and TRBJ1-5; the D is unclear. Germline lookup yields CDR1 SNHLY and CDR2 FYNNEI. V lost 6 bases, J lost 4 bases, and 10 bases lay in between. The CDR3 covers 13 residues. The CDR3 DNA reads TGTGCCAGCAGCCCGACGGAGAATCAGCCCCAGCATTTT. Translated: CASSPTENQPQHF.

This clone occurred once. This chain links TRBV4-1 with TRBJ2-2; tentatively, D is TRBD1 (5 bases). The V and J ends lost 0 bases and 1 base respectively, with 6 bases between them. CDR1 and CDR2 (germline): MGHRA, YSYEKL. CDR3 size: 15 residues. The CDR3 bases are TGCGCCAGCAGCCAAGATACAGGGAACACCGGGGAGCTGTTTTTT. Protein: CASSQDTGNTGELFF.

The rearrangement joins TRBV5-1 to TRBJ2-6, with 12 bases fitting TRBD2. Germline trimming cut 5 bases from V and 1 base from J; bases unmatched to any gene: 4. The germline V gene encodes CDR1 SGHRS and CDR2 YFSETQ. The CDR3 totals 17 residues. The DNA of the CDR3 is TGCGCCAGCAGGACTAGCGGGGGAGCATCTGGGGCCAACGTCCTGACTTTC. It yields the protein CASRTSGGASGANVLTF.

The V gene is TRBV7-2, the J gene TRBJ2-7; D remains unclear. The CDR3 covers 13 residues. Trimming pared 5 bases from V and 6 bases from J, leaving 14 bases between. The germline gives CDR1 SGHTA, CDR2 FQGNSA. CDR3 in amino acids: CASSPGSPGEQYF. The CDR3 DNA sequence: TGTGCCAGCAGCCCCGGATCCCCGGGCGAGCAGTACTTC.